The 2 T cell receptor beta chains below all came from one sample that was sequenced in a study of blood T cell repertoires in COVID-19. The protocol was immunoSEQ multiplex PCR, while the TCRdb copy is restricted to in-frame clones and leaves out a portion. Counted here are roughly 100,000 clones, approximately 80% occurring once; the ten biggest clones make up approximately 9%. Sequenced material: peripheral blood. The receptors come from a woman in her 70s with acute or convalescent COVID-19.

The chain carries TRBV5-1 and TRBJ2-5; TRBD1 aligns across 7 bases. This CDR3 spans 14 amino acids. Looked up from germline, CDR1 is SGHRS and CDR2 is YFSETQ. J gave up 5 bases and V 0 bases, and 4 bases lay outside the gene matches. In DNA form, the CDR3 reads TGCGCCAGCAGCTTGGGCACAGGGGAGGAGACCCAGTACTTC. This encodes CASSLGTGEETQYF.

The chain recombines TRBV5-1 with TRBJ1-1; 10 bases are a match to TRBD1. The CDR3 covers 15 residues. The V gene's germline CDR1 is SGHRS and CDR2 YFSETQ. V was pared by 4 bases and J by 3 bases, with 6 bases of the junction left unmatched. CDR3 nucleotides: TGCGCCAGCAGCCCCGACAGGGGGCAGGACACTGAAGCTTTCTTT. This gives the protein CASSPDRGQDTEAFF.